This TCR beta chain originates from a study of T cells in localized non-small cell lung cancer. Findings of the study overall: Uninvolved adjacent lung showed peak T cell clonality, exceeding tumor. A median approximately 60 of the top 100 tumor clones appeared in adjacent lung. With higher T cell density in blood came longer overall survival. It remains possible that heterogeneity exists, since only one tumor region was sequenced.

CDR3 size: 13 residues. V was trimmed by 3 bases and J by 6 bases, leaving 14 bases between them. The germline gives CDR1 GTSNPN, CDR2 SVGIG (reference sequence). The method was immunoSEQ multiplex PCR; TCRdb's version includes in-frame clones alone and lacks a portion of them. The sample yields 35,000 to 45,000 clones, around 87% seen once. In this sample, this clone turned up a few times. Its matching antigen is unknown. This chain joins TRBV30 and TRBJ1-2; D may be TRBD1 (6 bases). The receptor comes from a woman aged 18-50 years with stage III lung adenocarcinoma. The sequencing here drew on peripheral blood, taken before any cancer treatment. Written as DNA, the CDR3 is TGTGCCTGGAGATTTCGACAGGTCGATGGCTACACCTTC. Residues: CAWRFRQVDGYTF.